This record covers a single T cell receptor beta chain. The CDR3 is 13 residues long. The V gene lost 7 bases and the J gene lost 9 bases, with 16 bases spanning the gap. These data come from a study of CD8 T cells in Susac syndrome. RNA totalling about 0.45 to 1 ug underwent reverse transcription with random hexamers. TCRdb reprocessed the immunoSEQ multiplex PCR reads via MiXCR and lists one record per CDR3 protein. The data contain about 120,000 distinct CDR3 sequences, 95% to 96% of them singletons. The chain uses TRBV12-3 or TRBV12-4 and TRBJ2-4, with a weak D call TRBD1 (9 bases). The source material was CD4+ T cells from PBMCs. This clonotype originated in a human donor with Susac syndrome. The CDR3 region has the DNA TGTGCCAGCAAAATAGCGGGACAGGGCATTCAGTACTTC. Protein sequence: CASKIAGQGIQYF.